This TCR beta chain was captured in a study of regulatory T cells in long-lasting Graves disease. Study-wide results and limits: Examination was confined to peripheral blood, excluding thyroid tissue. Persistent patients shared more public clonotypes (2,741) than new patients (nearly 1,000).

On this clonotype itself: Its specificity is unknown.

According to the study, TCR beta libraries were built with iRepertoire HTBI primers and CDR3-region Arm-PCR. Under the authors' procedure: Among the samples, approximately 60 TRBV and around 13 TRBJ segments were identified. MiXCR, applied by TCRdb to the multiplex PCR reads, yields one record per CDR3 protein. What appears here as the V and J calls and clone size reflects TCRdb's work, not the paper's. The top ten clones hold approximately 22% of a sample with over 300,000 distinct CDR3 sequences, about a sixth of them seen once. Time point indicated: newly diagnosed GD, antithyroid drugs for less than 3 months. Following extraction of RNA from PBMCs, that RNA was used to make the TCR library. The receptor was isolated from a female donor with Graves disease. Specimen: peripheral blood mononuclear cells (PBMCs), collected at new diagnosis, from a patient treated with antithyroid drugs.

The CDR3 DNA follows: TGTGCCAGCAGCCCCCGTGGGCGGGCATCCCCCTCTGGAAACACCATATATTTT. Its translation: CASSPRGRASPSGNTIYF. The rearrangement joins TRBV5-5 to TRBJ1-3; D unclear. CDR1 SGHKS and CDR2 YYEKEE come from the germline V gene (reference sequence). V was shortened by 4 bases and J by 0 bases, with 20 bases between the two germline ends. This CDR3 comprises 18 residues.